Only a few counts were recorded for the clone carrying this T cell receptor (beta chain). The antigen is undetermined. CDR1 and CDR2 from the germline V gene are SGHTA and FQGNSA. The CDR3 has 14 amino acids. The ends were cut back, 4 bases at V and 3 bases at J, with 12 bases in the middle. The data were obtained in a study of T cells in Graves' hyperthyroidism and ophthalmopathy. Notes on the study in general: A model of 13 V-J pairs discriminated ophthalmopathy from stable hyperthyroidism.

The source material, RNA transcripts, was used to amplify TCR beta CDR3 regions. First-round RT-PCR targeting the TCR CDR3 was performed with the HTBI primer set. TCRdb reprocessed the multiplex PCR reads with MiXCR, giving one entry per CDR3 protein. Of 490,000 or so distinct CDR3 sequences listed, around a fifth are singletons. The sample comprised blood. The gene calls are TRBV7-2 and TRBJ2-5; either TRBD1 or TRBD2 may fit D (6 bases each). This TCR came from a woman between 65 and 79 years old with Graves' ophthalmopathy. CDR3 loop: CASSSWGAKETQYF. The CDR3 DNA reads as TGTGCCAGCAGCTCCTGGGGGGCGAAAGAGACCCAGTACTTC.